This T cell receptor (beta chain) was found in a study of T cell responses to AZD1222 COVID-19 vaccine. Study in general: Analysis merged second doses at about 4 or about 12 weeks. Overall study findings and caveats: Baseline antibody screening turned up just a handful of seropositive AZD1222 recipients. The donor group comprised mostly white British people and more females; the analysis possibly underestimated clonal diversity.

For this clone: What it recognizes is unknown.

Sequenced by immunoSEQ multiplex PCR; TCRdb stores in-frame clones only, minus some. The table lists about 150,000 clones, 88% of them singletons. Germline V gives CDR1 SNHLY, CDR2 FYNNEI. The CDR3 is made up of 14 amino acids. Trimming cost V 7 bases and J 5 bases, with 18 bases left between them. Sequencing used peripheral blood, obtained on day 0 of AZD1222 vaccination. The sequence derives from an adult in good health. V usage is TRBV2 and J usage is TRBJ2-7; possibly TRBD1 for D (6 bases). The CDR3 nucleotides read TGTGCCAGCAAGCCGGTAACAGGGTCCCACGAGCAGTACTTC. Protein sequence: CASKPVTGSHEQYF. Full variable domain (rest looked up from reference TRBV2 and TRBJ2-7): EPEVTQTPSHQVTQMGQEVILRCVPISNHLYFYWYRQILGQKVEFLVSFYNNEISEKSEIFDDQFSVERPDGSNFTLKIRSTKLEDSAMYFCASKPVTGSHEQYFGPGTRLTVT.